Sequencing of this T cell receptor (beta chain) was carried out in a study of radiotherapy plus CTLA-4 blockade in lung cancer. TCRdb's table, derived via immunoSEQ multiplex PCR, lists solely in-frame clones and lacks some. The sample includes some 38,000 clones, around three quarters of them seen just once. The V end lost 3 bases, the J end lost 3 bases, and 18 bases lay between the germline ends. The germline gives CDR1 LNHDA, CDR2 SQIVND (reference sequence). The CDR3 is 16 amino acids. V usage is TRBV19 and J usage is TRBJ2-7; D perhaps matches TRBD1 (6 bases). The receptor's source is a human donor with non-small cell lung cancer who had stable disease on radiotherapy plus ipilimumab. Source: peripheral blood, taken from a patient treated with radiotherapy plus ipilimumab. CDR3 DNA: TGTGCCAGTAGTATCCTGGGACCCCAAGGGGGCTACGAGCAGTACTTC. Translated: CASSILGPQGGYEQYF. Full variable domain (outside the CDR3, taken from reference TRBV19 and TRBJ2-7): DGGITQSPKYLFRKEGQNVTLSCEQNLNHDAMYWYRQDPGQGLRLIYYSQIVNDFQKGDIAEGYSVSREKKESFPLTVTSAQKNPTAFYLCASSILGPQGGYEQYFGPGTRLTVT.